This TCR beta chain emerged from a study of somatic mutations in cytotoxic T cells in rheumatoid arthritis. Study-level findings and limits: It was in rheumatoid arthritis patients, but not in healthy controls, that CD8+ clonality increased with age.

V was trimmed by 5 bases and J by 8 bases, leaving 10 bases between them. This CDR3 contains 12 residues. In germline, CDR1 is MNHEY, CDR2 SMNVEV (reference sequence). Measured with immunoSEQ multiplex PCR; TCRdb has only the in-frame clones, and not every one. The sample consists of some 35,000 clones, under 90% of them appearing once. Female donors made up around half of the healthy controls, blood donors whose median age was 56 years (range roughly 21-80). Positive selection with magnetic beads achieved the isolation of CD4+ and CD8+ cells, followed by a flow cytometry check of purity. As regards this clone: The antigen is unknown.

The source of this sequence is a man aged 35-49 years in good health. Sequencing used CD8+ T cells sorted from blood. This chain links TRBV27 with TRBJ2-4, with a tentative D call TRBD1 (6 bases). CDR3 nucleotide sequence: TGTGCCAGCAGTCTACCAGGGGACATTCAGTACTTC. It translates to CASSLPGDIQYF.